Sequencing of this T cell receptor (beta chain) was carried out in a study of T cell responses to AZD1222 COVID-19 vaccine (dated by TCRdb to about 2021). With regard to the full study: A total of 233 trial participants underwent TCR sequencing, of whom around 210 had received two doses of AZD1222 and roughly 26 had received two doses of the MenACWY control vaccine. Trial participants were enrolled into age subgroups of 18-55, 56-69 and 70-plus years, which contained around 150, 28 and 57 TCR-sequenced participants, respectively.

Regarding this clone: This receptor's antigen is unknown. Base qualities are not provided; no much larger clone lies one nucleotide away.

Read against the paper, the sample's time point label means: about 28 days (+/-7) after the second vaccine dose. Because spike-specific TCR depth and breadth did not differ between the two schedules, AZD1222 recipients who got a second dose at roughly 4 weeks were pooled with those who got a second dose at roughly 12 weeks. Samples from vaccinated people were obtained from the UK trials COV001 and COV002, which included a single-blind randomized controlled phase 2/3 trial of AZD1222 (ChAdOx1 nCoV-19) in healthy adults. For TCRbeta chain sequencing, PBMC samples were collected from trial participants at day 0 and at day 28 after the second dose. Trimming at the junction amounts to 1 base on V and 0 bases on J, and the germline ends lie 13 bases apart. The CDR3 numbers 17 residues from cysteine through phenylalanine. Solely the CDR3 DNA is kept, with 51 bases framed from the first base. The germline V gene provides CDR1 LGHNA and CDR2 YNFKEQ.

The paper's findings and limits, for the study overall: In the small 56-69-year group, the increase in depth fell short of significance, most likely because of low power. Because no day 14 peak-response samples were available, repertoires were characterized only after the peak T cell response. The whole spike protein was spanned by vaccine-associated CD4 TCRs, and dominant responses were seen in regions 160-218 and 743-854. Participants were mostly white British, with more females than males. The authors suggested clonal diversity may have been underestimated. Reportedly, close to half of the unique spike-specific TCRs recognized epitopes lying outside the regions that are mutated in the B.1.351 and B.1.1.7 variants. Spike-specific TCR breadth and depth rose significantly after two AZD1222 doses compared with day 0 and with MenACWY recipients. Conclusions about previously exposed vaccinees are limited, since just 5 or 6 AZD1222 recipients were seropositive for SARS-CoV-2 at baseline.

The CDR3 regions of human TCRbeta chains were subjected to immunosequencing. The published analysis was carried out like this. Repertoire TCRs were matched against a reference library of SARS-CoV-2-specific TCRs generated with the MIRA antigen-specificity platform. Breadth was defined as the fraction of unique TCRs that were SARS-CoV-2-associated, and depth was defined as the fraction of total T cells that were SARS-CoV-2-associated. Using the MIRA data, every spike-specific TCR was mapped to the spike region that the TCR reacted to and assigned to either a CD4 or a CD8 class. Log10-transformed breadth and depth values were compared by one-way ANOVA with Sidak's multiple comparisons tests. In its TCRdb copy, this immuneACCESS table keeps in-frame sequences only and misses some clones. Where compared with another copy, unresolved V genes explain less than half of these, and the others have no known cause. V, J and clone size reflect that table, while D and trimming were determined from the DNA. The sample data list under 200,000 clones, and just over 90% of these were observed just once. The ten largest clones add up to 1% to 1.5% of the sample.

The sequence came from an adult who received the AZD1222 COVID-19 vaccine. Sequencing used peripheral blood, obtained 28 days after the second AZD1222 dose. The chain was built from TRBV4-2 and TRBJ1-5; the D gene identity is not certain. The DNA sequence follows: TGTGCCAGCAGCCAAGGGCCCGTAGCACATAGCAATCAGCCCCAGCATTTT. This yields the protein CASSQGPVAHSNQPQHF.